This is a list of T cell receptor beta chains from one sample in a study of T cell changes during pregnancy in multiple sclerosis. The repertoire was sequenced with immunoSEQ multiplex PCR; TCRdb's copy has only in-frame clones and lacks some. Of approximately 97,000 clones detected, 75% to 95% appear once; the ten largest clones hold under 2%. The material sequenced was peripheral blood, taken after pregnancy. Receptors were obtained from a female donor in good health, enrolled as a control in a pregnancy study. The CDR3 runs from the conserved cysteine through the conserved F or W. A D gene is named only where the DNA matches it firmly. A clone size is listed for some rows: how often the clone was seen (once, few, many), or a class if it is expanded.

V gene: TRBV6-5; D gene: TRBD1; clone size: -; J gene: TRBJ2-7; CDR3 protein: CASGQTGGPYEQYF; CDR3 DNA: TGTGCCAGCGGACAGACAGGGGGACCCTACGAGCAGTACTTC
V gene: TRBV6-4; D gene: TRBD2; clone size: -; J gene: TRBJ2-1; CDR3 protein: CASSDRLAGGNEQFF; CDR3 DNA: TGTGCCAGCAGTGATCGTCTAGCGGGGGGGAATGAGCAGTTCTTC
V gene: TRBV7-2; D gene: -; clone size: -; J gene: TRBJ2-7; CDR3 protein: CASSPVAGNPYEQYF; CDR3 DNA: TGTGCCAGCAGCCCAGTGGCGGGGAATCCCTACGAGCAGTACTTC
V gene: TRBV19; D gene: -; clone size: -; J gene: TRBJ2-1; CDR3 protein: CASSASGGSYNEQFF; CDR3 DNA: TGTGCCAGTAGTGCATCCGGGGGCTCCTACAATGAGCAGTTCTTC
V gene: TRBV18; D gene: -; clone size: -; J gene: TRBJ2-5; CDR3 protein: CASSNTRGETQYF; CDR3 DNA: TGTGCCAGCTCCAATACAAGAGGGGAGACCCAGTACTTC
V gene: TRBV11-2; D gene: -; clone size: -; J gene: TRBJ2-5; CDR3 protein: CASSLGGAFSSARETQYF; CDR3 DNA: TGTGCCAGCAGCTTAGGGGGAGCATTCAGTTCGGCCAGAGAGACCCAGTACTTC
V gene: TRBV4-1; D gene: -; clone size: -; J gene: TRBJ1-4; CDR3 protein: CASSQEGGGNEKLFF; CDR3 DNA: TGCGCCAGCAGCCAAGAAGGGGGGGGAAATGAAAAACTGTTTTTT
V gene: TRBV9; D gene: -; clone size: -; J gene: TRBJ1-1; CDR3 protein: CASSGSSGQQTEAFF; CDR3 DNA: TGTGCCAGCAGCGGAAGCAGCGGACAGCAGACTGAAGCTTTCTTT
V gene: TRBV7-9; D gene: -; clone size: -; J gene: TRBJ1-5; CDR3 protein: CASSPVLYQPQHF; CDR3 DNA: TGTGCCAGCAGCCCGGTGCTGTATCAGCCCCAGCATTTT
V gene: TRBV7-3; D gene: TRBD2; clone size: -; J gene: TRBJ2-1; CDR3 protein: CASSESRTSGRNEQFF; CDR3 DNA: TGTGCCAGCAGCGAAAGTAGGACTAGCGGGAGAAATGAGCAGTTCTTC
V gene: TRBV6-4; D gene: TRBD1; clone size: -; J gene: TRBJ2-7; CDR3 protein: CASSEVAGGTYEQYF; CDR3 DNA: TGTGCCAGCAGTGAGGTCGCAGGGGGCACCTACGAGCAGTACTTC
V gene: TRBV5-1; D gene: -; clone size: -; J gene: TRBJ1-1; CDR3 protein: CASYRQVNTEAFF; CDR3 DNA: TGCGCCAGCTACCGACAGGTTAACACTGAAGCTTTCTTT
V gene: TRBV29-1; D gene: -; clone size: -; J gene: TRBJ2-3; CDR3 protein: CSVISGLADTQYF; CDR3 DNA: TGCAGCGTCATTAGCGGCCTCGCAGATACGCAGTATTTT
V gene: TRBV5-5; D gene: -; clone size: -; J gene: TRBJ2-7; CDR3 protein: CASSLQGSPYEQYF; CDR3 DNA: TGTGCCAGCAGCTTGCAGGGTTCTCCCTACGAGCAGTACTTC
V gene: TRBV6-5; D gene: TRBD1; clone size: -; J gene: TRBJ2-7; CDR3 protein: CASSYTGGAYEQYF; CDR3 DNA: TGTGCCAGCAGTTACACAGGGGGTGCCTACGAGCAGTACTTC
V gene: TRBV9; D gene: TRBD1; clone size: -; J gene: TRBJ1-2; CDR3 protein: CASSGGQLTF; CDR3 DNA: TGTGCCAGCAGCGGGGGACAGCTCACCTTC
V gene: TRBV18; D gene: TRBD1; clone size: once; J gene: TRBJ1-1; CDR3 protein: CASSAGGNTEAFF; CDR3 DNA: TGTGCCAGCTCAGCAGGGGGCAACACTGAAGCTTTCTTT
V gene: TRBV11-3; D gene: TRBD1; clone size: -; J gene: TRBJ1-2; CDR3 protein: CASSSGGNGYTF; CDR3 DNA: TGTGCCAGCAGCTCAGGGGGGAATGGCTACACCTTC
V gene: TRBV27; D gene: TRBD1; clone size: -; J gene: TRBJ2-1; CDR3 protein: CASSLGTENEQFF; CDR3 DNA: TGTGCCAGCAGTTTAGGGACAGAGAATGAGCAGTTCTTC
V gene: TRBV6-5; D gene: TRBD1; clone size: few; J gene: TRBJ1-6; CDR3 protein: CASSYGDSGNSPLHF; CDR3 DNA: TGTGCCAGCAGTTATGGGGACAGTGGTAATTCACCCCTCCACTTT
V gene: TRBV27; D gene: -; clone size: once; J gene: TRBJ2-7; CDR3 protein: CASSNSSYEQYF; CDR3 DNA: TGTGCCAGCAGTAACAGCTCCTACGAGCAGTACTTC
V gene: TRBV4-1; D gene: TRBD2; clone size: -; J gene: TRBJ2-1; CDR3 protein: CASSPILAGGYNEQFF; CDR3 DNA: TGCGCCAGCAGCCCAATACTAGCGGGGGGATACAATGAGCAGTTCTTC
V gene: TRBV5-1; D gene: -; clone size: once; J gene: TRBJ2-1; CDR3 protein: CASSATRGGQGFNEQFF; CDR3 DNA: TGCGCCAGCAGCGCCACCCGGGGGGGACAGGGATTCAATGAGCAGTTCTTC
V gene: TRBV28; D gene: -; clone size: -; J gene: TRBJ1-4; CDR3 protein: CASTYHEKLFF; CDR3 DNA: TGTGCCAGCACCTACCATGAAAAACTGTTTTTT
V gene: TRBV19; D gene: TRBD1; clone size: -; J gene: TRBJ2-7; CDR3 protein: CASSTGTGGDEQYF; CDR3 DNA: TGTGCCAGTAGTACCGGGACAGGGGGCGACGAGCAGTACTTC
V gene: TRBV7-9; D gene: -; clone size: -; J gene: TRBJ2-5; CDR3 protein: CASSLEDNQETQYF; CDR3 DNA: TGTGCCAGCAGCTTAGAGGACAACCAAGAGACCCAGTACTTC
V gene: TRBV27; D gene: -; clone size: -; J gene: TRBJ2-6; CDR3 protein: CASSSVVGSGANVLTF; CDR3 DNA: TGTGCCAGCAGTTCGGTAGTCGGCTCTGGGGCCAACGTCCTGACTTTC
V gene: TRBV7-2; D gene: -; clone size: -; J gene: TRBJ1-2; CDR3 protein: CASSLEKGRVVGYTF; CDR3 DNA: TGTGCCAGCAGCTTAGAGAAGGGGCGCGTGGTGGGCTACACCTTC
V gene: TRBV7-9; D gene: TRBD1; clone size: -; J gene: TRBJ2-7; CDR3 protein: CASSSSTGTGKDEQYF; CDR3 DNA: TGTGCCAGCAGCTCATCCACCGGGACAGGGAAGGACGAGCAGTACTTC
V gene: TRBV9; D gene: -; clone size: -; J gene: TRBJ2-1; CDR3 protein: CASSVEQTREQFF; CDR3 DNA: TGTGCCAGCAGCGTAGAACAGACACGAGAGCAGTTCTTC
V gene: TRBV6-4; D gene: -; clone size: -; J gene: TRBJ1-5; CDR3 protein: CASSRQVGQPQHF; CDR3 DNA: TGTGCCAGCAGCCGACAGGTCGGTCAGCCCCAGCATTTT
V gene: TRBV20-1; D gene: -; clone size: -; J gene: TRBJ2-1; CDR3 protein: CSAVGGKEQFF; CDR3 DNA: TGCAGCGCCGTAGGGGGAAAGGAGCAGTTCTTC
V gene: TRBV7-9; D gene: -; clone size: -; J gene: TRBJ2-5; CDR3 protein: CASSLASGGQETQYF; CDR3 DNA: TGTGCCAGCAGCTTAGCGAGCGGAGGCCAAGAGACCCAGTACTTC
V gene: TRBV6-5; D gene: TRBD1; clone size: once; J gene: TRBJ2-7; CDR3 protein: CASRNTGGTGYF; CDR3 DNA: TGTGCCAGCAGGAATACAGGGGGCACTGGGTACTTC
V gene: TRBV2; D gene: -; clone size: few; J gene: TRBJ2-3; CDR3 protein: CASREKDIYTDTQYF; CDR3 DNA: TGTGCCAGCAGAGAGAAGGACATTTACACAGATACGCAGTATTTT
V gene: TRBV4-1; D gene: -; clone size: -; J gene: TRBJ1-1; CDR3 protein: CASSQVRENTEAFF; CDR3 DNA: TGCGCCAGCAGCCAAGTGCGGGAGAACACTGAAGCTTTCTTT
V gene: TRBV2; D gene: -; clone size: -; J gene: TRBJ2-7; CDR3 protein: CASVSGTGVREQYF; CDR3 DNA: TGTGCCAGCGTTTCCGGGACTGGGGTCCGCGAGCAGTACTTC
V gene: TRBV28; D gene: TRBD2; clone size: -; J gene: TRBJ2-1; CDR3 protein: CASSSTGLAGDYEQFF; CDR3 DNA: TGTGCCAGCAGTTCCACGGGGCTAGCGGGGGACTATGAGCAGTTCTTC
V gene: TRBV7-2; D gene: TRBD2; clone size: -; J gene: TRBJ2-3; CDR3 protein: CASSPEASGGALPDTQYF; CDR3 DNA: TGTGCCAGCAGCCCCGAGGCGAGCGGGGGGGCCCTCCCAGATACGCAGTATTTT
V gene: TRBV5-1; D gene: -; clone size: -; J gene: TRBJ1-2; CDR3 protein: CASNPAPGEYGYTF; CDR3 DNA: TGCGCCAGCAATCCGGCGCCCGGGGAATATGGCTACACCTTC
V gene: TRBV7-9; D gene: -; clone size: -; J gene: TRBJ2-1; CDR3 protein: CASSLGVGHGFF; CDR3 DNA: TGTGCCAGCAGCTTAGGGGTCGGACATGGGTTCTTC
V gene: TRBV15; D gene: -; clone size: -; J gene: TRBJ1-2; CDR3 protein: CATSVPLPSAGGYTF; CDR3 DNA: TGTGCCACCAGCGTACCCCTACCGAGCGCGGGTGGCTACACCTTC
V gene: TRBV19; D gene: TRBD2; clone size: -; J gene: TRBJ2-7; CDR3 protein: CASSSTSGGQYEQYF; CDR3 DNA: TGTGCCAGTAGTTCAACTAGCGGGGGGCAATACGAGCAGTACTTC
V gene: TRBV18; D gene: TRBD2; clone size: -; J gene: TRBJ2-1; CDR3 protein: CASSKTSGGLSSYNEQFF; CDR3 DNA: TGTGCCAGCTCGAAGACTAGCGGGGGGCTTAGCTCCTACAATGAGCAGTTCTTC
V gene: TRBV9; D gene: TRBD1; clone size: once; J gene: TRBJ1-4; CDR3 protein: CASSTRQGLSEKLFF; CDR3 DNA: TGTGCCAGCAGCACACGACAGGGTCTAAGTGAAAAACTGTTTTTT
V gene: TRBV28; D gene: -; clone size: -; J gene: TRBJ1-5; CDR3 protein: CASRPGGGNQPQHF; CDR3 DNA: TGTGCCAGCAGACCTGGGGGGGGTAATCAGCCCCAGCATTTT
V gene: TRBV7-9; D gene: -; clone size: few; J gene: TRBJ1-1; CDR3 protein: CASSVTGNTEAFF; CDR3 DNA: TGTGCCAGCAGCGTTACAGGGAACACTGAAGCTTTCTTT
V gene: TRBV6-6; D gene: -; clone size: once; J gene: TRBJ1-4; CDR3 protein: CASSYEGLATNEKLFF; CDR3 DNA: TGTGCCAGCAGTTACGAGGGTCTCGCAACTAATGAAAAACTGTTTTTT
V gene: TRBV7-9; D gene: TRBD1; clone size: few; J gene: TRBJ1-1; CDR3 protein: CASSQGQVYAAFF; CDR3 DNA: TGTGCCAGCAGCCAAGGACAGGTCTATGCAGCTTTCTTT
V gene: TRBV11-2; D gene: TRBD1; clone size: -; J gene: TRBJ2-2; CDR3 protein: CASSGAVTGGSTGELFF; CDR3 DNA: TGTGCCAGCAGCGGAGCGGTTACAGGGGGCAGCACCGGGGAGCTGTTTTTT
V gene: TRBV6-4; D gene: -; clone size: -; J gene: TRBJ1-1; CDR3 protein: CASTFGGRAFF; CDR3 DNA: TGTGCCAGCACTTTCGGGGGGCGAGCTTTCTTT
V gene: TRBV11-1; D gene: TRBD2; clone size: once; J gene: TRBJ2-3; CDR3 protein: CASSFSGGGDTQYF; CDR3 DNA: TGTGCCAGCAGCTTCTCGGGGGGGGGAGATACGCAGTATTTT
V gene: TRBV5-6; D gene: -; clone size: -; J gene: TRBJ1-1; CDR3 protein: CASTSGGAVEAFF; CDR3 DNA: TGTGCCAGCACCTCGGGGGGGGCGGTTGAAGCTTTCTTT